The 10 T cell receptor beta chains below come from one sample, sequenced in a study of T cells in Graves' hyperthyroidism and ophthalmopathy. The source material, RNA transcripts, was used to amplify TCR beta CDR3 regions. A first-round RT-PCR of the TCR CDR3 used the HTBI primer set. Each CDR3 protein is one row after TCRdb ran MiXCR on the multiplex PCR reads. The sample holds around 450,000 distinct CDR3 sequences, less than 20% seen once. Material: blood. The receptors here all came from a woman under 30 with Graves' hyperthyroidism.

The J gene is TRBJ2-7, the V gene TRBV9; the match to TRBD2 covers 13 bases. This CDR3 contains 15 residues. Trimming took 4 bases from V and 3 from J; bases not matched to a gene: 4. Germline V gene lookup returns CDR1 SGDLS and CDR2 YYNGEE. The CDR3: CASSPGTSGIYEQYF. CDR3 DNA sequence: TGTGCCAGCAGCCCAGGGACTAGCGGGATCTACGAGCAGTACTTC. Together with reference TRBV9 and TRBJ2-7, the CDR3 gives the full variable domain: DSGVTQTPKHLITATGQRVTLRCSPRSGDLSVYWYQQSLDQGLQFLIQYYNGEERAKGNILERFSAQQFPDLHSELNLSSLELGDSALYFCASSPGTSGIYEQYFGPGTRLTVT.

This clonotype was found many times. The chain joins TRBV11-2 to TRBJ2-1, with TRBD2 matching 11 bases. The CDR3 runs to 19 residues. From germline, CDR1 is SGHAT and CDR2 FQNNGV. Trimming removed 3 bases from V and 4 bases from J; junction bases left unmatched: 14. The CDR3 reads CASSFPRWGLADLYNEQFF. The DNA for the CDR3 is TGTGCCAGCAGCTTCCCCCGTTGGGGACTAGCGGACCTATACAATGAGCAGTTCTTC.

Only one count was recorded for this clonotype. The chain is built from TRBV11-2 and TRBJ2-6; 8 bases are shared with TRBD1. The V gene's germline CDR1 is SGHAT and CDR2 FQNNGV. CDR3 size: 17 residues. J gave up 0 bases and V 5 bases, and 6 bases lay outside the gene matches. CDR3 bases: TGTGCCAGCAGCCCCCGGACAGGGAGCTCTGGGGCCAACGTCCTGACTTTC. This encodes CASSPRTGSSGANVLTF.

This clonotype was detected many times. V usage is TRBV28 and J usage is TRBJ1-3, with D uncertain. The germline gives CDR1 MDHEN, CDR2 SYDVKM. The ends were cut back, 6 bases at V and 2 bases at J, with 14 bases in the middle. The CDR3 has 15 residues. CDR3 in amino acids: CASREESGPGNTIYF. CDR3 nucleotides: TGTGCCAGCAGGGAAGAGTCAGGTCCTGGAAACACCATATATTTT.

This chain uses TRBV19 with TRBJ1-2, with a possible D match to TRBD1 (5 bases). The CDR3 length is 12 residues. Per germline, CDR1 LNHDA and CDR2 SQIVND (reference sequence). The V end lost 8 bases, the J end lost 1 base, and 8 bases lay between the germline ends. The CDR3 spells CASVGGNYGYTF. For the CDR3, the DNA is TGTGCCAGTGTCGGGGGTAACTATGGCTACACCTTC.

This clonotype was observed at least ten times. The V gene is TRBV12-3 or TRBV12-4, the J gene TRBJ1-1, with D hard to call. Deletions cut 7 bases from V and 6 bases from J, with 15 bases between. The CDR3 has 13 amino acids. CDR3 protein: CASIITWGSEAFF. The CDR3 nucleotides are TGTGCCAGCATCATCACCTGGGGTTCTGAAGCTTTCTTT.

In the case of this clonotype: One base away lies a much larger clone, so this may be a sequencing read error. The chain employs TRBV13 and TRBJ2-5; possibly TRBD1 or TRBD2 for D (6 bases each). CDR1 and CDR2 from the germline V gene are PRHDT and FYEKMQ (reference sequence). The CDR3 is 14 residues long. Trimming shortened V by 7 bases and J by 4 bases, and 16 bases separated the two germline ends. DNA of the CDR3: TGTGCCAGCAACGCCCTAGGGGGGAGAGAGACCCAGTACTTC. This sequence encodes CASNALGGRETQYF.

This clonotype was seen many times. The gene calls are TRBV11-2 and TRBJ1-4; possible D gene TRBD1, 6 bases. The CDR3 contains 13 residues. Trimming left V 2 bases short and J 8 bases short, with 9 bases between. Looked up from germline, CDR1 is SGHAT and CDR2 is FQNNGV. CDR3 in amino acids: CASSLRGGEKLFF. CDR3 DNA: TGTGCCAGCAGCTTACGAGGGGGAGAAAAACTGTTTTTT.

The rearrangement links TRBV25-1 to TRBJ2-2; the match to TRBD2 covers 8 bases. Germline CDR1 reads MGHDK; CDR2 reads SYGVNS. This CDR3 contains 15 residues. The J segment lost 7 bases and the V segment lost 8 bases, leaving 12 bases of the junction unmatched. Written as DNA, the CDR3 is TGTGCCAGCTCTTTGGGGCGGGAGGCCCACGGGGAGCTGTTTTTT. Translation: CASSLGREAHGELFF.

In its sample, this clonotype was seen many times. The CDR3 sequence is CATSDSTSGRPDTQYF. The DNA of the CDR3 is TGTGCCACCAGTGACTCAACTAGCGGGAGGCCAGATACGCAGTATTTT. The chain is built from TRBV24-1 and TRBJ2-3; TRBD2 aligns across 12 bases. V shed 4 bases and J 4 bases; nucleotides not matched to a gene: 5. The CDR3 has 16 amino acids. CDR1 and CDR2 from the germline V gene are KGHDR and SFDVKD.